These 5 T cell receptor beta chains were sequenced from one sample in a study of blood T cell repertoires in COVID-19. The protocol was immunoSEQ multiplex PCR, while the TCRdb copy is restricted to in-frame clones and leaves out a portion. The repertoire has around 160,000 clones, over 75% of them found once; the top ten carry 9.5% to 11%. The sample comprised PBMCs or T cells enriched from blood (not recorded which). All receptors come from a man aged 50-60 years who had recovered from COVID-19.

This chain connects TRBV2 to TRBJ2-1; tentatively, D is TRBD1 (6 bases). V was clipped by 5 bases and J by 0 bases, with 11 bases between them. The CDR3 is 15 amino acids. Germline V CDR1 and CDR2: SNHLY, FYNNEI. The CDR3 region is CASSKTGSSYNEQFF. In DNA form, the CDR3 reads TGTGCCAGCAGTAAGACAGGAAGCTCCTACAATGAGCAGTTCTTC.

The rearrangement uses TRBV6-1 and TRBJ2-3, with 9 bases lining up with TRBD1. The CDR3 is made up of 15 amino acids. The V gene end was trimmed by 0 bases and the J gene end by 9 bases; junction bases not matched to a gene: 7. Per the germline V gene, CDR1 is MNHNS and CDR2 is SASEGT. Here the CDR3 reads CASSEAGTGRVTQYF. The CDR3 DNA reads TGTGCCAGCAGTGAAGCGGGGACAGGGCGCGTAACGCAGTATTTT.

The chain combines TRBV5-6 with TRBJ2-5; D not resolved. Germline-derived CDR1 and CDR2 are SGHDT and YYEEEE. The CDR3 totals 12 residues. V was cut by 8 bases and J by 5 bases, with 13 bases left in between. The CDR3, as DNA: TGTGCCAGTTATTCCGACGGGGAGACCCAGTACTTC. Residues: CASYSDGETQYF.

This clone was recorded once. The chain uses TRBV7-9 and TRBJ2-3; a weak D match, TRBD1 (6 bases). The CDR3 contains 14 residues. Germline loops: CDR1 SEHNR, CDR2 FQNEAQ (reference sequence). V lost 5 bases and J lost 0, with 9 bases in between. The CDR3 DNA is TGTGCCAGCAGCCCAGACAGGAGCACAGATACGCAGTATTTT. Protein: CASSPDRSTDTQYF.

CDR3 DNA sequence: TGTGCCAGCAGTTTACGAAGGGACAGGGGGATAGATACGCAGTATTTT. Amino acids: CASSLRRDRGIDTQYF. V gene TRBV28 combines with J gene TRBJ2-3; 11 positions agree with TRBD1. The V segment lost 2 bases and the J segment 5 bases; nucleotides outside the gene matches: 6. The CDR3 length is 16 residues. The germline V gene encodes CDR1 MDHEN and CDR2 SYDVKM.